This TCR beta chain was found in a study of OX40 agonist ivuxolimab in advanced cancers. This clone was picked up one time. Sequencing was performed with immunoSEQ multiplex PCR; in TCRdb, only in-frame clones are kept and a portion is missing. The sample includes some 65,000 clones, around 90% of them seen just once. This sequence was found in an adult with an advanced solid tumor such as melanoma, head and neck, liver or kidney cancer. The sample consisted of CD4+ or CD8+ T cells sorted from blood, taken in a trial of the OX40 agonist ivuxolimab.

This chain's CDR3 is CASSPARDRAYEQYF. CDR3 DNA: TGTGCCAGCAGCCCGGCCAGGGACAGGGCGTACGAGCAGTACTTC. The genes are TRBV5-6 and TRBJ2-7, with 9 bases lining up with TRBD1. In germline, CDR1 is SGHDT, CDR2 YYEEEE. The V and J ends lost 4 bases and 4 bases, in that order; junction bases with no gene match: 9. This CDR3 has 15 amino acids. Full variable domain (missing parts from reference TRBV5-6 and TRBJ2-7): DAGVTQSPTHLIKTRGQQVTLRCSPKSGHDTVSWYQQALGQGPQFIFQYYEEEERQRGNFPDRFSGHQFPNYSSELNVNALLLGDSALYLCASSPARDRAYEQYFGPGTRLTVT.